This T cell receptor beta chain originates from a study of blood T cell repertoires in COVID-19 (dated by TCRdb to 2020 to 2021). Context from the whole study: The collaborator samples originated in the United States, Italy and Spain and spanned the acute and convalescent phases of COVID-19. The material from the prospective study consisted of cDNA or gDNA derived from T cells, B-cell-depleted T cells, or PBMCs. Subjects who had been exposed to COVID-19, were actively infected with it, or had recovered from it provided the deeply sampled blood TCRbeta repertoires that made up the dataset. The repertoires were released in a freely available public database meant as a resource for research on the immune response to SARS-CoV-2. Samples were obtained from the ongoing ImmuneRACE study (first 160 participants) and from about 1,300 subjects provided by 6 global collaborators. A de-identified subject ID, COVID-19 status, age in years and sex were almost always included in the sample metadata. Where available, HLA class I and class II types were taken from metadata supplied by the sample provider and were not determined by assay-based typing. The study at large found these results: Clinical and demographic metadata were provided uncurated, with the amount varying by source and participant.

The germline V gene gives CDR1 as SGHAT and CDR2 as FQNNGV. The V end gives up 5 bases and the J end 8 bases, leaving 7 bases in the junction not matched to a gene. Inclusive of the bounding cysteine and phenylalanine, the CDR3 is 14 residues long. Only the CDR3 portion is preserved as DNA: 42 bases, with reading frame beginning at the first base. Concerning this clone itself: Its binding antigen is unknown. Per-base quality was not reported, and no clone a single base away is much larger than it.

The collaborating institutions used their own protocols to collect whole blood in K2EDTA tubes. For TCRbeta analysis, collaborators shipped samples in one of three forms: frozen whole blood, isolated PBMCs, or DNA extracted from either of those sample types. The immunoSEQ Assay, a bias-controlled multiplex PCR, was used to amplify TCRbeta CDR3 regions from genomic DNA. Concerning the study's data processing: Nucleated cell counts per sample were estimated from amplification of reference gene primers within the assay. Sequence reads were collapsed and filtered to measure the absolute abundance of every unique TCRbeta CDR3 rearrangement. Productive Simpson clonality was computed per sample as the square root of Simpson's diversity index over productive rearrangements. TCRdb mirrors the immuneACCESS table, restricted to in-frame sequences. Some clones are absent from its copies; in checked studies, under half trace to an unresolved V gene, and the reason for the others is unknown. For V, J and clone size, that table is used; D and trimming come from the DNA. Within this sample are about 83,000 clones, with around 84% of them counted one time only. The ten largest make up around 7.8% of the sample.

The sequence derives from a man older than 75 with active or convalescent COVID-19. What was sequenced was peripheral blood. Recombination linked TRBV11-2 to TRBJ1-4, and TRBD1 aligns with 8 junction nucleotides. The CDR3 region reads CASSLNPGGEKLFF. The bases read TGTGCCAGCAGCCTTAACCCAGGGGGCGAAAAACTGTTTTTT.